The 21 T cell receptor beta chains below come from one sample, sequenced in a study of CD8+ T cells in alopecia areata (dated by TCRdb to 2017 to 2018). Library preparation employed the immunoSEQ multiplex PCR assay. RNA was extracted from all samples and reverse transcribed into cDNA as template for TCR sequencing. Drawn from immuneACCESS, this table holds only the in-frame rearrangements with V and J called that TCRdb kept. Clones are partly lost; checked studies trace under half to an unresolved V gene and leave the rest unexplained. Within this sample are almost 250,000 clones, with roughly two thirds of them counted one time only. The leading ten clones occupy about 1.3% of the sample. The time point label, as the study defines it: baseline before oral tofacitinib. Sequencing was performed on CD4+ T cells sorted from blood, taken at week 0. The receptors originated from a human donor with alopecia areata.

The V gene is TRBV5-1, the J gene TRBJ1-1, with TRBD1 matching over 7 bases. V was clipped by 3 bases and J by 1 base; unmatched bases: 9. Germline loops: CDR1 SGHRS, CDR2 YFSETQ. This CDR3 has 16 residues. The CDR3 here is CASSSAATGTNTEAFF. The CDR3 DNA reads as TGCGCCAGCAGCTCGGCCGCGACAGGGACGAACACTGAAGCTTTCTTT.

In DNA form, the CDR3 reads TGCAGCGCCTTCGTCGGGACCCAGTACTTC. Amino acids: CSAFVGTQYF. The chain couples TRBV29-1 to TRBJ2-5; D gene ambiguous. The CDR3 has 10 amino acids. V was cut by 7 bases and J by 7 bases, with 10 bases left in between. Germline V gene lookup returns CDR1 SQVTM and CDR2 ANQGSEA. Using reference TRBV29-1 and TRBJ2-5 for the parts outside the CDR3, the full variable domain is SAVISQKPSRDICQRGTSLTIQCQVDSQVTMMFWYRQQPGQSLTLIATANQGSEATYESGFVIDKFPISRPNLTFSTLTVSNMSPEDSSIYLCSAFVGTQYFGPGTRLLVL.

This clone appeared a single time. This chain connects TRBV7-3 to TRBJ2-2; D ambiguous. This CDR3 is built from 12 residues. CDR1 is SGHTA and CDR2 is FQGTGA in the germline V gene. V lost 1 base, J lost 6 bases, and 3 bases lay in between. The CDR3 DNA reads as TGTGCCAGCAGCTTAATTCCCGGGGAGCTGTTTTTT. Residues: CASSLIPGELFF.

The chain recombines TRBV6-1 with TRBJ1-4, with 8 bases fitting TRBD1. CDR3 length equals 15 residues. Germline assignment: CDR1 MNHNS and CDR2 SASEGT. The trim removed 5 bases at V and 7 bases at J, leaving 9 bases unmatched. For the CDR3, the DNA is TGTGCCAGCAGTCCCCAGACAGGGGTGGTTGAAAAACTGTTTTTT. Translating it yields CASSPQTGVVEKLFF.

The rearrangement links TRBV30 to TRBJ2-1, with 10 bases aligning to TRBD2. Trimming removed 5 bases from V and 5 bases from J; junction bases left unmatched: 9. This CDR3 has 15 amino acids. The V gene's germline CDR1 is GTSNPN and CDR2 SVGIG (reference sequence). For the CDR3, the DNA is TGTGCCTGGGCTAAGCGGGGGGGTTCCAACAATGAGCAGTTCTTC. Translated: CAWAKRGGSNNEQFF.

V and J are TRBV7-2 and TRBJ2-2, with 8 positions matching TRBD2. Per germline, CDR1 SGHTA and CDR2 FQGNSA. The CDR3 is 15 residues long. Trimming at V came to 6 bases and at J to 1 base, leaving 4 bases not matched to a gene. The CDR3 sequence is CASSLSGGNTGELFF. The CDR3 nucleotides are TGTGCCAGCAGTCTGAGCGGGGGGAACACCGGGGAGCTGTTTTTT.

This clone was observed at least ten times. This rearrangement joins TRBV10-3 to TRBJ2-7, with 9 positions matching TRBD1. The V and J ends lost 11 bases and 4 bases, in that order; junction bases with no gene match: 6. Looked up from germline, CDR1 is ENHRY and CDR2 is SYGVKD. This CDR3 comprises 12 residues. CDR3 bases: TGTGCCTCACAGGGGGCCGGATACGAGCAGTACTTC. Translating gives CASQGAGYEQYF.

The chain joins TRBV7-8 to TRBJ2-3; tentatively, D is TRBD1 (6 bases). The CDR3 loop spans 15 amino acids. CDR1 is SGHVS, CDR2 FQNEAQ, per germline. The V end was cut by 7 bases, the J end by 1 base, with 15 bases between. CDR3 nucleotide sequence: TGTGCCAGCACCCTTGGGGCAGGGGGCACAGATACGCAGTATTTT. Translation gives CASTLGAGGTDTQYF.

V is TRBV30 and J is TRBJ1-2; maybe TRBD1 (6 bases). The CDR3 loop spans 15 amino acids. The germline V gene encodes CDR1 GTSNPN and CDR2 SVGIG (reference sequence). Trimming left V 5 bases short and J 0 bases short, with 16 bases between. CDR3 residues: CAWQNRAISNYGYTF. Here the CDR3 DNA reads TGTGCCTGGCAAAACAGGGCGATTTCTAACTATGGCTACACCTTC.

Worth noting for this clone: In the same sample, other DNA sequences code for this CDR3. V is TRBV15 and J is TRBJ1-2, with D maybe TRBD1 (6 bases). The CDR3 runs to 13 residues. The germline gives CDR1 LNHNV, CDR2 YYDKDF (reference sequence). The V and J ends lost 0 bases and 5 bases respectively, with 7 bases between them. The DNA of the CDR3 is TGTGCCACCAGCAGAGACAGGGGATATGGCTACACCTTC. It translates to CATSRDRGYGYTF.

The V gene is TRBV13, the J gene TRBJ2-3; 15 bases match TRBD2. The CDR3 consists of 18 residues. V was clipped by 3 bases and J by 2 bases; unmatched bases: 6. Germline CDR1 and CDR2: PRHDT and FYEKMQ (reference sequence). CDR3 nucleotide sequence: TGTGCCAGCAGCTTCCCGGGACTAGCGGGGGGACCCACAGATACGCAGTATTTT. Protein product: CASSFPGLAGGPTDTQYF.

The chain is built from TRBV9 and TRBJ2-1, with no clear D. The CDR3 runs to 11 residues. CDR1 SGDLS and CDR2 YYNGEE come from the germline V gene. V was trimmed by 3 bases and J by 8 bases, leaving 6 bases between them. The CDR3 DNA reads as TGTGCCAGCAGCGACAACGATGAGCAGTTCTTC. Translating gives CASSDNDEQFF.

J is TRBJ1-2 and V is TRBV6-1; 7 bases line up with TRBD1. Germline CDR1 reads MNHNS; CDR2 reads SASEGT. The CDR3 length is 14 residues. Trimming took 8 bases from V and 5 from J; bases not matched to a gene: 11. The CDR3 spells CASLADRASYGYTF. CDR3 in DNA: TGTGCCAGCCTAGCCGACAGGGCTTCTTATGGCTACACCTTC.

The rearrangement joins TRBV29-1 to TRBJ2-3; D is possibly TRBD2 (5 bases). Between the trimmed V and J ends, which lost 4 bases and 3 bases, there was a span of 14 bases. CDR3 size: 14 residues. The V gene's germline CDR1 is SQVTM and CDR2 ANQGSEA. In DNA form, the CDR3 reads TGCAGCGTTGGGCCCCGACTATCGACAGATACGCAGTATTTT. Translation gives CSVGPRLSTDTQYF.

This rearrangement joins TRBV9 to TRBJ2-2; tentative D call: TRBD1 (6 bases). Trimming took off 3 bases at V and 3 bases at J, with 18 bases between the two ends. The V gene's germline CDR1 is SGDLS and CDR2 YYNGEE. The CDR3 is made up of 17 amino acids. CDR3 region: CASSAGDRTLYTGELFF. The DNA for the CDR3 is TGTGCCAGCAGCGCCGGTGACAGGACCTTGTACACCGGGGAGCTGTTTTTT.

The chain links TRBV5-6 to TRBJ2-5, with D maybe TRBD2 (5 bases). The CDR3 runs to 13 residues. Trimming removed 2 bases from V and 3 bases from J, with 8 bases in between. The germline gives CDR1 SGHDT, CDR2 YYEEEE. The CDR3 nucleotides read TGTGCCAGCAGCTTTCCAGCGGAAGAGACCCAGTACTTC. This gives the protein CASSFPAEETQYF.

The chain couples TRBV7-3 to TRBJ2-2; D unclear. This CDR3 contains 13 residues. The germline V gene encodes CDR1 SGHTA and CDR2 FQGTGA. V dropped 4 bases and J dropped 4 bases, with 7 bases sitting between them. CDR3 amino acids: CASSSPFTGELFF. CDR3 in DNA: TGTGCCAGCAGCTCCCCATTCACCGGGGAGCTGTTTTTT.

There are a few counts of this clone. This chain's CDR3 is CASSSKDWGRGSPLHF. The CDR3 DNA follows: TGTGCCAGCAGCTCTAAAGACTGGGGCAGGGGTTCACCCCTCCACTTT. J is TRBJ1-6 and V is TRBV7-2; weak D call: TRBD1 (6 bases). Germline V gene data show CDR1 as SGHTA and CDR2 as FQGNSA. This CDR3 spans 16 amino acids. Trimming removed 4 bases at V and 9 bases at J, with 19 bases between.

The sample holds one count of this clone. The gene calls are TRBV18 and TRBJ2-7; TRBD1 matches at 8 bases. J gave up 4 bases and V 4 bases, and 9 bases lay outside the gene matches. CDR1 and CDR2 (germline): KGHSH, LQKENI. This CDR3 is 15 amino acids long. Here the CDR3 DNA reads TGTGCCAGCTCACGCGACAGGGGCGGACTATACGAGCAGTACTTC. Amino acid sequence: CASSRDRGGLYEQYF.

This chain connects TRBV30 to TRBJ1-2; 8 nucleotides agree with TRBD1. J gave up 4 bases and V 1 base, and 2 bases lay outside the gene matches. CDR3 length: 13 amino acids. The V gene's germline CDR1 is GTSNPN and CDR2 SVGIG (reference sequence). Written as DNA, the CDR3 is TGTGCCTGGAGTGGGGACAGGCTCTATGGCTACACCTTC. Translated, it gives CAWSGDRLYGYTF.

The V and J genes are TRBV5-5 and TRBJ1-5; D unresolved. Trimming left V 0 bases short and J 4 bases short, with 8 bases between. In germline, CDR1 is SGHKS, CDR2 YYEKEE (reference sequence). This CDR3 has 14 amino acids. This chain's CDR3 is CASSLAGGNQPQHF. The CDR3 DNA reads TGTGCCAGCAGCTTGGCCGGAGGGAATCAGCCCCAGCATTTT.